The entry below gives a single T cell receptor beta chain sequence along with its context. Its antigen remains unidentified. TCRdb keeps only in-frame clones here, not all; method: immunoSEQ multiplex PCR. The sample includes more than 140,000 clones, around 91% of them seen just once. The sample is drawn from a study of T cell responses to AZD1222 COVID-19 vaccine. In the study overall: Recipients boosted at about 4 weeks or about 12 weeks are pooled.

Germline CDR1 reads SGHTA; CDR2 reads FQGTGA. The CDR3 totals 16 residues. Trimming cost V 5 bases and J 5 bases, with 19 bases left between them. Study-level results: Scientists sampled the repertoires only once the peak T cell response had passed.

This sample comprised peripheral blood, obtained on day 0 of AZD1222 vaccination. The TCR sequence derives from an adult in good health. The chain is built from TRBV7-3 and TRBJ2-1, with a weak D call TRBD2 (6 bases). In DNA form, the CDR3 reads TGTGCCAGCAGCCGTTTGGGAGGCGGGATAAACAATGAGCAGTTCTTC. Translated, it gives CASSRLGGGINNEQFF.